Here is one T cell receptor (beta chain) with its context. The antigen is not known. This sample was taken from a study of vaccination effects on CD4 cells after COVID-19. The culture ran for approximately 11 days before CD4+ T cells were isolated. It was two doses of either the BNT162b2 or mRNA-1273 vaccine that participants received. Profiling relied on immunoSEQ multiplex PCR, and the TCRdb table lists in-frame clones only, not all of them. The sample lists more than 60,000 clones; just under 75% were seen once. From germline, CDR1 is KGHDR and CDR2 SFDVKD. CDR3 length: 15 residues. Trimming removed 4 bases at V and 1 base at J, with 11 bases between.

This sequence joins TRBV24-1 and TRBJ2-3, with a tentative D call TRBD2 (6 bases). This clonotype originated in a human donor who received a COVID-19 vaccine. The input for sequencing was CD4+ T cells from PBMCs cultured without peptide, taken after COVID-19 vaccination. The CDR3 bases are TGTGCCACCAGTGACCCACGCGGGGGCACAGATACGCAGTATTTT. Translated, it gives CATSDPRGGTDTQYF.